This T cell receptor (beta chain) was sequenced in a study of control samples from healthy donors and cancer patients. The ends were cut back, 2 bases at V and 3 bases at J, with 8 bases in the middle. The CDR3 is 13 amino acids. The germline gives CDR1 LNHDA, CDR2 SQIVND (reference sequence). The method was immunoSEQ multiplex PCR; TCRdb's version includes in-frame clones alone and lacks a portion of them. Of fewer than 200,000 clones in the sample, 90% were seen once. The clonotype comes from a woman in her fifties or sixties in good health. V gene TRBV19 combines with J gene TRBJ2-7; D is undetermined. Sequencing input: blood. In nucleotides, the CDR3 is TGTGCCAGTAGTATAACTCCCGGCTACGAGCAGTACTTC. Translating gives CASSITPGYEQYF.